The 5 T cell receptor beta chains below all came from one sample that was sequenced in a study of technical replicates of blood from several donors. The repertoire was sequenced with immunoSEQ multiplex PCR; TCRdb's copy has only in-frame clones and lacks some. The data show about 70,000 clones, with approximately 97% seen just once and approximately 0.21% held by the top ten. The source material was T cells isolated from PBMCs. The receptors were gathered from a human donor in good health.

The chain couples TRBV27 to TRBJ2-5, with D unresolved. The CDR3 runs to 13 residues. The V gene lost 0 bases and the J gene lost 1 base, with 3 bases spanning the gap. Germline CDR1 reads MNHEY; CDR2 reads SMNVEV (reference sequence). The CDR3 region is CASSLSIQETQYF. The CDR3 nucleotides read TGTGCCAGCAGTTTATCCATCCAAGAGACCCAGTACTTC.

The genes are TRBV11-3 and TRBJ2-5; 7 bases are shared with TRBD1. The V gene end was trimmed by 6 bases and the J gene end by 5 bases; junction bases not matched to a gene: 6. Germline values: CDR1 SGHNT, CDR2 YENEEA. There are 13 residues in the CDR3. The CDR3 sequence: CASSNRGPETQYF. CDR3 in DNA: TGTGCCAGCAGTAACAGGGGCCCGGAGACCCAGTACTTC.

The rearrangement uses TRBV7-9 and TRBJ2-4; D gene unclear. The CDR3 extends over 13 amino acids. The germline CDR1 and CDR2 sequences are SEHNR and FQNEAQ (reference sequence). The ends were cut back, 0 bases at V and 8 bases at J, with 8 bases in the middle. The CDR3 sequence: CASSLALRDIQYF. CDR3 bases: TGTGCCAGCAGCTTAGCTCTGAGAGACATTCAGTACTTC.

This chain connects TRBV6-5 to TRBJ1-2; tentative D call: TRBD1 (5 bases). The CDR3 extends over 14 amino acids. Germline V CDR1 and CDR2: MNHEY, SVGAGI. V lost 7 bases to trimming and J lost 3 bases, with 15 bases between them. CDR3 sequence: CASTSPGLDYGYTF. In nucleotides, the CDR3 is TGTGCCAGCACCTCTCCGGGACTCGACTATGGCTACACCTTC.

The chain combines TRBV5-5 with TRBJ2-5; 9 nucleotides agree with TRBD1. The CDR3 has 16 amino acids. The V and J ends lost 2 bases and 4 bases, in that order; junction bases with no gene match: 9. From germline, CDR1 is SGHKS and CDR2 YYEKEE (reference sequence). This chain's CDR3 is CASSFGGTGKGETQYF. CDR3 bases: TGTGCCAGCAGCTTCGGGGGGACAGGGAAAGGAGAGACCCAGTACTTC.